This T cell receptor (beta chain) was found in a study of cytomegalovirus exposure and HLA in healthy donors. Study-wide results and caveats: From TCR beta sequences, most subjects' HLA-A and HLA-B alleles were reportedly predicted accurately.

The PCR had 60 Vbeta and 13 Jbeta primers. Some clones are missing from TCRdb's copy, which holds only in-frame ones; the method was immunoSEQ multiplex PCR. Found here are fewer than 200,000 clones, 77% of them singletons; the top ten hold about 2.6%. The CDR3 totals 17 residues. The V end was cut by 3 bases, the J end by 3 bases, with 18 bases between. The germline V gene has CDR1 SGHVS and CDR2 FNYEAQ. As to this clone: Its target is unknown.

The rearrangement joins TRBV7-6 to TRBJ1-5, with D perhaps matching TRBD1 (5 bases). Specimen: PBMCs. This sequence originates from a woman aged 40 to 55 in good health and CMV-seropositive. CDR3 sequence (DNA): TGTGCCAGCAGCTTGTCAGGGTTGGCTCGAAACAATCAGCCCCAGCATTTT. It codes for CASSLSGLARNNQPQHF.